What follows are 22 T cell receptor beta chains derived from one specimen sequenced in a study of cytomegalovirus exposure and HLA in healthy donors. Primers for the PCR totalled 60 Vbeta and 13 Jbeta. Clones were sequenced by immunoSEQ multiplex PCR, and TCRdb holds only the in-frame ones, with some missing. This sample's table reports 95,000 to 150,000 clones. Sample: PBMCs. All receptors come from a man between 25 and 39 years old in good health and CMV-seronegative.

Comments on this clone: Within the sample, other DNA sequences also encode this same CDR3. The rearrangement links TRBV6-1 to TRBJ2-7, with no clear D. In germline, CDR1 is MNHNS, CDR2 SASEGT. Trimming stripped 2 bases from V and 6 bases from J, with 5 bases between. The CDR3 has 11 residues. The CDR3 DNA sequence: TGTGCCAGCAGTGAACCGGGCGAGCAGTACTTC. Its translation: CASSEPGEQYF.

V and J are TRBV19 and TRBJ1-5; 10 bases map to TRBD1. There are 17 residues in the CDR3. Germline V gene lookup returns CDR1 LNHDA and CDR2 SQIVND (reference sequence). The ends lost 5 bases at V and 2 bases at J; junction bases unmatched: 9. Written as DNA, the CDR3 is TGTGCCAGTAGTCGGGGGACAGGGGCGTTAGGCAATCAGCCCCAGCATTTT. It yields the protein CASSRGTGALGNQPQHF.

The V call is TRBV6-1, the J call TRBJ2-7, with D perhaps matching TRBD2 (5 bases). CDR1 and CDR2 (germline): MNHNS, SASEGT. The CDR3 sequence is 13 residues long. With 6 bases removed from V and 1 base from J, the gap between germline ends came to 10 bases. CDR3 loop: CASREESSYEQYF. In DNA form, the CDR3 reads TGTGCCAGCAGGGAGGAGTCGTCCTACGAGCAGTACTTC.

The chain links TRBV28 to TRBJ1-1; TRBD1 matches at 12 bases. Germline loops: CDR1 MDHEN, CDR2 SYDVKM. V trimming: 7 bases; J trimming: 5 bases; junction bases outside the gene matches: 14. The CDR3 is 17 residues long. The CDR3, as DNA: TGTGCCAGCACCCCTTCGGGGACAGGGGGCCTAAAGACTGAAGCTTTCTTT. This codes for CASTPSGTGGLKTEAFF. Combining the CDR3 with reference TRBV28 and TRBJ1-1 gives the whole variable domain DVKVTQSSRYLVKRTGEKVFLECVQDMDHENMFWYRQDPGLGLRLIYFSYDVKMKEKGDIPEGYSVSREKKERFSLILESASTNQTSMYLCASTPSGTGGLKTEAFFGQGTRLTVV.

V gene TRBV7-9 combines with J gene TRBJ1-1; no definite D call. The CDR3 spans 15 residues. Between the trimmed V and J ends, which lost 1 base and 3 bases, there was a span of 12 bases. Germline V gene lookup returns CDR1 SEHNR and CDR2 FQNEAQ (reference sequence). CDR3 residues: CASSLGQEGDTEAFF. CDR3 nucleotide sequence: TGTGCCAGCAGCTTAGGTCAGGAGGGTGACACTGAAGCTTTCTTT.

The V gene is TRBV30, the J gene TRBJ1-1; D not resolved. Per the germline V gene, CDR1 is GTSNPN and CDR2 is SVGIG (reference sequence). V was trimmed by 2 bases and J by 9 bases, leaving 7 bases between them. This CDR3 comprises 10 residues. The CDR3, as DNA: TGTGCCTGGAGTAGAGGCCAAGCTTTCTTT. Its protein is CAWSRGQAFF.

This sequence joins TRBV28 and TRBJ2-1; TRBD2 aligns across 9 bases. This CDR3 has 14 amino acids. The trim removed 7 bases at V and 3 bases at J, leaving 4 bases unmatched. CDR1 MDHEN and CDR2 SYDVKM come from the germline V gene. This chain's CDR3 is CASTLTSGYNEQFF. The CDR3 nucleotides are TGTGCCAGCACCCTGACTAGCGGCTACAATGAGCAGTTCTTC.

This chain links TRBV30 with TRBJ2-1; D remains ambiguous. Trimming took off 8 bases at V and 6 bases at J, with 11 bases between the two ends. This CDR3 is 11 amino acids long. Germline assignment: CDR1 GTSNPN and CDR2 SVGIG (reference sequence). Here the CDR3 DNA reads TGTGCCGGTCGGGTCTCCAATGAGCAGTTCTTC. Its translation: CAGRVSNEQFF.

The V call is TRBV4-1, the J call TRBJ2-1, with D possibly being TRBD2 (5 bases). CDR1 and CDR2 (germline): MGHRA, YSYEKL. CDR3 length equals 15 residues. With 4 bases removed from V and 7 bases from J, the gap between germline ends came to 17 bases. CDR3 protein: CASSLRRGGGNEQFF. The CDR3 DNA follows: TGCGCCAGCAGCCTCAGACGGGGTGGTGGGAATGAGCAGTTCTTC.

As for this clone: An end of the junction does not agree with germline; a read error may underlie this. Other DNA sequences in the same sample also yield this CDR3. The chain carries TRBV2 and TRBJ1-6; D is unclear. The germline gives CDR1 SNHLY, CDR2 FYNNEI. The CDR3 is made up of 15 amino acids. The CDR3 nucleotides read TGTGCTAGCAGTTATAACAGACCCTATAATTCACCCCTCCACTTT. Protein product: CASSYNRPYNSPLHF. Combining the CDR3 with reference TRBV2 and TRBJ1-6 gives the whole variable domain EPEVTQTPSHQVTQMGQEVILRCVPISNHLYFYWYRQILGQKVEFLVSFYNNEISEKSEIFDDQFSVERPDGSNFTLKIRSTKLEDSAMYFCASSYNRPYNSPLHFGNGTRLTVT.

The DNA for the CDR3 is TGTGCCAGCAGTTGGGGGGGAGGACTAGCGTACGAGCAGTACTTC. Its protein is CASSWGGGLAYEQYF. This chain connects TRBV27 to TRBJ2-7; 9 bases map to TRBD2. The CDR3 has 15 amino acids. The germline V gene has CDR1 MNHEY and CDR2 SMNVEV (reference sequence). Germline trimming cut 4 bases from V and 4 bases from J; bases unmatched to any gene: 8.

The CDR3 nucleotides are TGCGCCAGCAGCCCGACAGGGGACCCTAATGAAAAACTGTTTTTT. Encoded protein: CASSPTGDPNEKLFF. The chain has TRBV5-1 and TRBJ1-4; 8 nucleotides match TRBD1. From germline, CDR1 is SGHRS and CDR2 YFSETQ. CDR3 length: 15 amino acids. The V gene end was trimmed by 4 bases and the J gene end by 3 bases; junction bases not matched to a gene: 5.

The V call is TRBV19, the J call TRBJ1-1; TRBD1 matches 7 bases. J was trimmed by 5 bases and V by 1 base; bases with no gene match: 4. This CDR3 is built from 14 residues. CDR1 is LNHDA, CDR2 SQIVND, per germline (reference sequence). The CDR3: CASSIGDSTTEAFF. The CDR3 DNA is TGTGCCAGTAGTATAGGGGACAGTACGACTGAAGCTTTCTTT.

The chain carries TRBV7-3 and TRBJ2-1, with 12 bases aligning to TRBD2. Germline V gene data show CDR1 as SGHTA and CDR2 as FQGTGA. The CDR3 is 18 residues long. J was trimmed by 6 bases and V by 1 base; bases with no gene match: 10. In DNA form, the CDR3 reads TGTGCCAGCAGCTTAAGGCCCCTACTAGCGGGAGGACGCAATGAGCAGTTCTTC. Amino acids: CASSLRPLLAGGRNEQFF.

The gene calls are TRBV5-6 and TRBJ2-7, with D tentatively TRBD2 (5 bases). Per germline, CDR1 SGHDT and CDR2 YYEEEE. The V end lost 1 base, the J end lost 6 bases, and 14 bases lay between the germline ends. CDR3 size: 14 residues. This CDR3 reads CASSLQTGKGEQYF. The CDR3 coding sequence is TGTGCCAGCAGCTTGCAGACGGGGAAGGGCGAGCAGTACTTC.

This sequence joins TRBV7-8 and TRBJ2-7; D possibly corresponds to TRBD2 (7 bases). CDR3 length equals 15 residues. Trimming left V 1 base short and J 6 bases short, with 16 bases between. CDR1 is SGHVS, CDR2 FQNEAQ, per germline. The CDR3 protein is CASSLVGGPRSEQYF. CDR3 coding DNA: TGTGCCAGCAGCTTAGTCGGGGGGCCTCGGTCCGAGCAGTACTTC.

The chain combines TRBV5-1 with TRBJ2-1; weak D call: TRBD1 (5 bases). CDR1 SGHRS and CDR2 YFSETQ come from the germline V gene. The CDR3 sequence is 17 residues long. Trimming pared 3 bases from V and 0 bases from J, leaving 16 bases between. The CDR3 DNA is TGCGCCAGCAGCTCGGTAGGGGCTTACAGCTCCTACAATGAGCAGTTCTTC. It codes for CASSSVGAYSSYNEQFF.

CDR3 in amino acids: CASSLPQGLNTEAFF. DNA for the CDR3: TGTGCCAGCAGCTTACCACAGGGCCTGAACACTGAAGCTTTCTTT. The rearrangement links TRBV7-9 to TRBJ1-1; D perhaps matches TRBD1 (6 bases). CDR1 and CDR2 (germline): SEHNR, FQNEAQ (reference sequence). Trimming took 2 bases from V and 0 from J, leaving 10 bases between them. There are 15 residues in the CDR3.

The chain uses TRBV19 and TRBJ2-7, with 8 bases fitting TRBD1. V lost 5 bases and J lost 3; bases outside the gene matches: 6. Germline lookup yields CDR1 LNHDA and CDR2 SQIVND (reference sequence). This CDR3 is 14 amino acids long. The CDR3 region is CASSRDRGRYEQYF. In DNA, the CDR3 is TGTGCCAGTAGTCGTGACAGGGGTCGCTACGAGCAGTACTTC.

The V gene is TRBV6-5, the J gene TRBJ1-6, with a weak D call TRBD1 (6 bases). The V gene lost 2 bases and the J gene lost 6 bases, with 11 bases spanning the gap. From germline, CDR1 is MNHEY and CDR2 SVGAGI. The CDR3 has 15 amino acids. This CDR3 reads CASSYGDTSNSPLHF. The CDR3 nucleotides are TGTGCCAGCAGTTACGGGGACACCAGTAATTCACCCCTCCACTTT.

This chain connects TRBV4-3 to TRBJ2-5; tentative D call: TRBD1 (6 bases). Deletions cut 4 bases from V and 7 bases from J, with 13 bases between. The CDR3 is 13 amino acids. Germline lookup yields CDR1 LGHNA and CDR2 YSLEER. This chain's CDR3 is CASSLGQHGTQYF. DNA of the CDR3: TGCGCCAGCAGCCTAGGACAGCACGGGACCCAGTACTTC.

The chain links TRBV7-9 to TRBJ1-4; 8 nucleotides align to TRBD1. The CDR3 is 17 residues long. CDR1 and CDR2 from the germline V gene are SEHNR and FQNEAQ (reference sequence). Trimming cost V 2 bases and J 4 bases; bases outside gene matches: 9. CDR3 nucleotide sequence: TGTGCCAGCAGCTTATCCGGGACAGGCCCTTTTAATGAAAAACTGTTTTTT. This sequence encodes CASSLSGTGPFNEKLFF.